This TCR beta chain was recovered during a study of T cell changes during pregnancy in multiple sclerosis. Looked up from germline, CDR1 is SQVTM and CDR2 is ANQGSEA. The length of the CDR3 is 16 residues. After removal of 8 bases from V and 0 bases from J, the junction contained 13 bases not matched to a gene. Method: immunoSEQ multiplex PCR; TCRdb's copy keeps in-frame clones and lacks some. The repertoire has about 46,000 clones, about 91% of them found once; the top ten carry roughly 2.3%. This receptor was obtained from a female donor with multiple sclerosis, enrolled in a pregnancy study. Sequenced material: peripheral blood, taken in the third trimester of pregnancy. The chain is built from TRBV29-1 and TRBJ2-3; 8 nucleotides align to TRBD1. The CDR3 reads CSTTGGKGESTDTQYF. CDR3 DNA sequence: TGCAGCACTACAGGGGGAAAGGGTGAAAGCACAGATACGCAGTATTTT.